Shown below are 7 T cell receptor beta chains from a single sample sequenced in a study of monozygotic twins with inflammatory bowel disease. TCRdb re-called the 5' RACE reads and catalogs CDR3 proteins one per entry, DNA excluded. Listed are around 150,000 distinct CDR3 sequences; approximately 2.4% falls within the top ten. Sequencing input: blood. These receptors came from a human donor with ulcerative colitis or Crohn's disease, or a healthy co-twin of an affected twin (not recorded which).

The chain recombines TRBV5-1 with TRBJ2-1; the D call from TCRdb, TRBD1, cannot be confirmed without DNA. The CDR3 is 15 amino acids. Per germline, CDR1 SGHRS and CDR2 YFSETQ. The CDR3 is CASKPQGPPGNEQFF. Complete variable domain (other parts from reference TRBV5-1 and TRBJ2-1): KAGVTQTPRYLIKTRGQQVTLSCSPISGHRSVSWYQQTPGQGLQFLFEYFSETQRNKGNFPGRFSGRQFSNSRSEMNVSTLELGDSALYLCASKPQGPPGNEQFFGPGTRLTVL.

The chain carries TRBV20-1 and TRBJ2-5; the TRBD2 assignment by TCRdb is unverifiable without DNA. The CDR3 is made up of 16 amino acids. CDR1 and CDR2 (germline): DFQATT, SNEGSKA (reference sequence). This chain's CDR3 is CSARMRRGGFRETQYF.

The chain has TRBV6-2 or TRBV6-3 and TRBJ2-7; TCRdb indicates TRBD2, and absent DNA this call remains unverified. This CDR3 is built from 17 residues. Germline loops: CDR1 MNHEY, CDR2 SVGEGT. The CDR3 region is CASSPTGLAGSTYEQYF.

The chain links TRBV6-1 to TRBJ2-5; TCRdb's assignment of TRBD1 cannot be checked, as there is no DNA. CDR1 is MNHNS, CDR2 SASEGT, per germline. CDR3 length: 13 amino acids. The CDR3 protein is CASSDRVGGTQYF.

The rearrangement links TRBV7-9 to TRBJ2-1. The germline V gene encodes CDR1 SEHNR and CDR2 FQNEAQ (reference sequence). The CDR3 has 13 residues. CDR3: CASNQLVENEQFF.

V usage is TRBV5-1 and J usage is TRBJ2-7. CDR3 size: 13 residues. The V gene's germline CDR1 is SGHRS and CDR2 YFSETQ. The CDR3 here is CASSRAGSYEQYF.

V usage is TRBV5-4 and J usage is TRBJ2-5; TCRdb returns TRBD1, unconfirmable since there is no DNA. Germline-derived CDR1 and CDR2 are SGHNT and YYREEE (reference sequence). The CDR3 loop spans 15 amino acids. CDR3: CASSFGGGKKETQYF.